Each of the 3 T cell receptor beta chains below was sequenced from the same sample in a study of T cell responses to AZD1222 COVID-19 vaccine. Clones were sequenced by immunoSEQ multiplex PCR, and TCRdb holds only the in-frame ones, with some missing. The sample includes some 160,000 clones, approximately 90% of them seen just once. The starting material was peripheral blood, obtained 28 days after the second AZD1222 dose. The source is an adult who received the AZD1222 COVID-19 vaccine.

The DNA for the CDR3 is TGTGCCACCAGTGAGGGGGGCAGGGGATTGGAGACCCAGTACTTC. This sequence encodes CATSEGGRGLETQYF. The gene calls are TRBV24-1 and TRBJ2-5, with D perhaps TRBD1 or TRBD2 (6 bases each). The CDR3 spans 15 residues. Germline V gives CDR1 KGHDR, CDR2 SFDVKD. V dropped 4 bases and J dropped 5 bases, with 16 bases sitting between them.

The CDR3 sequence is CASSLADNLYEQYF. CDR3 in DNA: TGTGCCAGCAGCTTAGCTGACAACCTCTACGAGCAGTACTTC. The chain is built from TRBV7-9 and TRBJ2-7, with D hard to call. CDR1 and CDR2 from the germline V gene are SEHNR and FQNEAQ (reference sequence). This CDR3 comprises 14 residues. V was cut by 0 bases and J by 3 bases, with 9 bases left in between.

The chain is built from TRBV7-8 and TRBJ1-5; maybe TRBD1 (5 bases). Trimming shortened V by 3 bases and J by 6 bases, and 12 bases separated the two germline ends. The CDR3 sequence is 14 residues long. Germline V gives CDR1 SGHVS, CDR2 FQNEAQ. CDR3 sequence: CASSFRWGVQPQHF. For the CDR3, the DNA is TGTGCCAGCAGCTTTCGGTGGGGGGTTCAGCCCCAGCATTTT.